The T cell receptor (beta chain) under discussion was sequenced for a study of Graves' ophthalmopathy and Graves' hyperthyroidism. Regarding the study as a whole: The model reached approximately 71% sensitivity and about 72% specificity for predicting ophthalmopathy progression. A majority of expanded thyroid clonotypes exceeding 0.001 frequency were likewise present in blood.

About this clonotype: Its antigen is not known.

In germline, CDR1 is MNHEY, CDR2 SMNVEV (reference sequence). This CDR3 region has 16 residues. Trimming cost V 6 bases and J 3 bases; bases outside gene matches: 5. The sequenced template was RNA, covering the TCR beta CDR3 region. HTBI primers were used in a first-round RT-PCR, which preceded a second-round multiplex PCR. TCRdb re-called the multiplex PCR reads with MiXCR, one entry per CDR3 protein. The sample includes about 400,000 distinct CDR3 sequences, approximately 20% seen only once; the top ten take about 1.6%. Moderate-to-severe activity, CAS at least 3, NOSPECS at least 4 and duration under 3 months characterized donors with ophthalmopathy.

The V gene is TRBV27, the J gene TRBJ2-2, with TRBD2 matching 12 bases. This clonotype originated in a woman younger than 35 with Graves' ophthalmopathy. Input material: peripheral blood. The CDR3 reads CASRALAGGDTGELFF. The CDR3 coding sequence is TGTGCCAGCAGGGCCCTAGCGGGGGGGGACACCGGGGAGCTGTTTTTT.